This T cell receptor beta chain emerged from a study of blood T cell repertoires in COVID-19. Data came from immunoSEQ multiplex PCR; TCRdb stores just in-frame clones and leaves some out. The sample holds hundreds of thousands of clones; 80% to 90% are singletons and the top ten take around 1.1%. The TCR originated in a man aged 25-40 years who had recovered from COVID-19. The sample was PBMCs or T cells enriched from blood (not recorded which).

The CDR3 loop reads CASSLNPGLADSSYEQYF. The CDR3 DNA follows: TGTGCCAGCAGTCTAAATCCGGGACTAGCAGATAGCTCCTACGAGCAGTACTTC. The V gene is TRBV28, the J gene TRBJ2-7, with 9 bases lining up with TRBD2. The CDR3 has 18 residues. Germline CDR1 MDHEN, CDR2 SYDVKM. V dropped 5 bases and J dropped 0; count of bases not matched to a gene: 14.